The TCR beta chain described here comes from a study of blood T cell repertoires in COVID-19. Overall study: COVID-19 samples, acute and convalescent, were from the United States, Italy and Spain.

Recruitment covered roughly 22 US areas and drew participants whose ages spanned roughly 18 to 100 years. The study assigned cohorts using participant-reported clinical history. TCRdb keeps only in-frame clones here, not all; method: immunoSEQ multiplex PCR. This sample has approximately 280,000 clones; 90% occur once, and the top ten carry about 1.7%. Germline V gene sequence: CDR1 SGHKS, CDR2 YYEKEE (reference sequence). Between the trimmed V and J ends, which lost 0 bases and 2 bases, there was a span of 9 bases. The CDR3 spans 15 residues. The rearrangement uses TRBV5-5 and TRBJ1-5; D remains unclear. The receptor comes from a woman aged 18-29 years with acute COVID-19. Sequenced: PBMCs or T cells enriched from blood (not recorded which). CDR3 protein: CASSLARGGNQPQHF. The CDR3 coding sequence is TGTGCCAGCAGCTTGGCCCGGGGAGGCAATCAGCCCCAGCATTTT. The full variable domain, with the rest looked up from reference TRBV5-5 and TRBJ1-5, is DAGVTQSPTHLIKTRGQQVTLRCSPISGHKSVSWYQQVLGQGPQFIFQYYEKEERGRGNFPDRFSARQFPNYSSELNVNALLLGDSALYLCASSLARGGNQPQHFGDGTRLSIL.